Here is one T cell receptor beta chain with its context. Its cognate antigen is unknown. Coverage ceases 3 residues before the CDR3 finishes, and the germline J gene fills in the end. Germline V lookup: CDR1 SGHDN, CDR2 FVKESK. The germline V and J ends were trimmed by 4 bases and 2 bases, with 5 bases remaining between them. This CDR3 has 13 amino acids. TCRdb keeps only in-frame clones here, not all; method: immunoSEQ multiplex PCR. Its listing shows about 30,000 clones. The source of the sample is a study of Tregs in tolerant kidney transplant recipients. Overall study results and limits: The most relevant donor-specific Treg TCRbeta repertoire apparently came from expansion with activated donor B cells. For some patients, primers changed over time, blocking nucleotide-level comparison.

The sequences come from CD8+ T cells from blood, collected before the transplant. The chain employs TRBV14 and TRBJ2-2; D gene unclear. This TCR derives from a human donor who received a combined kidney and bone marrow transplant. Here the CDR3 reads CASSPLNTGELFF. The CDR3 DNA, read in part, is TGTGCCAGCAGCCCTCTAAACACCGGGGAG.